These 32 T cell receptor beta chains originate from one sample sequenced in a study of blood T cell repertoires in COVID-19. Profiled with immunoSEQ multiplex PCR; TCRdb holds only in-frame clones, not every one. The sample consists of around 250,000 clones, 90% of them appearing once. The specimen sequenced was PBMCs or T cells enriched from blood (not recorded which). These receptors all stem from a man in his fifties who had been exposed to COVID-19.

This clone was counted between two and nine times. This chain links TRBV9 with TRBJ1-2; TRBD1 agrees at 7 bases. Germline V lookup: CDR1 SGDLS, CDR2 YYNGEE. With V trimmed by 4 bases and J by 2 bases, 17 bases remained unmatched. The CDR3 totals 18 residues. This CDR3 reads CASSPITSNRGANYGYTF. CDR3 sequence (DNA): TGTGCCAGCAGCCCTATTACGTCAAACAGGGGTGCGAACTATGGCTACACCTTC.

The chain recombines TRBV18 with TRBJ2-1, with D tentatively TRBD2 (6 bases). V was clipped by 0 bases and J by 10 bases, with 10 bases between them. The germline gives CDR1 KGHSH, CDR2 LQKENI. CDR3 size: 13 residues. CDR3 sequence reads: CASSPPGGLEQFF. CDR3 DNA sequence: TGTGCCAGCTCACCACCGGGAGGTCTCGAGCAGTTCTTC.

The chain has TRBV7-9 and TRBJ1-1; 7 bases line up with TRBD1. The CDR3 covers 15 residues. Germline V CDR1 and CDR2: SEHNR, FQNEAQ (reference sequence). Trimming at V came to 7 bases and at J to 3 bases, leaving 11 bases not matched to a gene. The CDR3 sequence is CASTTGGGWDTEAFF. In DNA form, the CDR3 reads TGTGCCAGCACCACCGGAGGGGGCTGGGACACTGAAGCTTTCTTT.

V usage is TRBV7-2 and J usage is TRBJ2-3; 11 bases match TRBD2. This CDR3 region has 15 residues. Germline values: CDR1 SGHTA, CDR2 FQGNSA. J lost 6 bases, V lost 3 bases, and 5 bases had no gene match. CDR3 bases: TGTGCCAGCAGCTTTAGCGGGGGGGAGCTCGATACGCAGTATTTT. It yields the protein CASSFSGGELDTQYF.

The V call is TRBV15, the J call TRBJ1-3; the D is unclear. Per germline, CDR1 LNHNV and CDR2 YYDKDF (reference sequence). V was trimmed by 0 bases and J by 4 bases, leaving 4 bases between them. This CDR3 has 13 amino acids. The CDR3 bases are TGTGCCACCAGCAGAGATCTAGGAAACACCATATATTTT. This codes for CATSRDLGNTIYF.

V usage is TRBV27 and J usage is TRBJ2-7; D is unresolved. The CDR3 runs to 15 residues. The germline gives CDR1 MNHEY, CDR2 SMNVEV (reference sequence). The germline V and J ends were trimmed by 0 bases and 0 bases, with 9 bases remaining between them. CDR3 amino acids: CASSLSAGVSYEQYF. CDR3 in DNA: TGTGCCAGCAGTTTATCGGCAGGCGTCTCCTACGAGCAGTACTTC.

The CDR3 region has the DNA TGTGCCAGCAGGGAGGGGTTACCGATTTCACCCCTCCACTTT. Translated: CASREGLPISPLHF. The chain combines TRBV25-1 with TRBJ1-6; tentative D call: TRBD1 (5 bases). CDR1 is MGHDK and CDR2 is SYGVNS in the germline V gene. V dropped 6 bases and J dropped 9 bases, with 15 bases sitting between them. The CDR3 is 14 residues long.

This sequence joins TRBV19 and TRBJ2-3; the match to TRBD2 covers 7 bases. V lost 7 bases, J lost 3 bases, and 16 bases stayed unmatched. CDR1 and CDR2 from the germline V gene are LNHDA and SQIVND (reference sequence). There are 17 residues in the CDR3. The CDR3 DNA sequence: TGTGCCAGTACTTCGCGATGGGGGAGGGCCCAAACAGATACGCAGTATTTT. Residues: CASTSRWGRAQTDTQYF. The variable domain in full, with the rest retrieved from reference TRBV19 and TRBJ2-3, is DGGITQSPKYLFRKEGQNVTLSCEQNLNHDAMYWYRQDPGQGLRLIYYSQIVNDFQKGDIAEGYSVSREKKESFPLTVTSAQKNPTAFYLCASTSRWGRAQTDTQYFGPGTRLTVL.

The J gene is TRBJ2-5, the V gene TRBV5-6; TRBD1 aligns across 7 bases. Germline V gives CDR1 SGHDT, CDR2 YYEEEE. This CDR3 contains 15 residues. J lost 4 bases, V lost 4 bases, and 10 bases had no gene match. CDR3 DNA: TGTGCCAGCAGCGGGGGACAGAAGGGATCAGAGACCCAGTACTTC. This sequence encodes CASSGGQKGSETQYF.

The chain joins TRBV11-1 to TRBJ1-1; D gene ambiguous. CDR1 is SGHAT, CDR2 FQDESV, per germline (reference sequence). The CDR3 has 15 amino acids. The V end was cut by 2 bases, the J end by 1 base, with 11 bases between. The CDR3 region is CASSLFSHGNTEAFF. CDR3 coding DNA: TGTGCCAGCAGCTTATTCTCTCACGGGAACACTGAAGCTTTCTTT.

This clone has only one observation. J is TRBJ1-5 and V is TRBV30; D call uncertain. Looked up from germline, CDR1 is GTSNPN and CDR2 is SVGIG (reference sequence). This CDR3 comprises 13 residues. V lost 5 bases and J lost 4, with 12 bases in between. CDR3: CAWGPGSNQPQHF. The CDR3 nucleotides are TGTGCCTGGGGCCCGGGAAGTAATCAGCCCCAGCATTTT.

The chain uses TRBV9 and TRBJ2-3, with 7 bases identical to TRBD1. The CDR3 runs 13 residues. After removal of 3 bases from V and 4 bases from J, the junction contained 2 bases not matched to a gene. Germline V gene lookup returns CDR1 SGDLS and CDR2 YYNGEE. The CDR3 nucleotides read TGTGCCAGCAGCGCCCAGGGGGCAGATACGCAGTATTTT. This encodes CASSAQGADTQYF.

V and J are TRBV19 and TRBJ1-2, with unresolved D. The CDR3 totals 12 residues. Germline CDR1 and CDR2: LNHDA and SQIVND (reference sequence). V was cut by 4 bases and J by 2 bases, with 5 bases left in between. CDR3 amino acids: CASSTQNYGYTF. The CDR3 nucleotides are TGTGCCAGTAGTACGCAGAACTATGGCTACACCTTC.

The V call is TRBV30, the J call TRBJ2-3; a weak D match, TRBD2 (5 bases). Trimming stripped 6 bases from V and 1 base from J, with 11 bases between. CDR3 size: 13 residues. The V gene's germline CDR1 is GTSNPN and CDR2 SVGIG (reference sequence). DNA for the CDR3: TGTGCCTGCGCTAGCTTGGGCACAGATACGCAGTATTTT. This translates into CACASLGTDTQYF.

The rearrangement links TRBV11-2 to TRBJ1-5; 9 bases fit TRBD1. J lost 7 bases, V lost 5 bases, and 12 bases had no gene match. This CDR3 has 16 amino acids. Germline CDR1 SGHAT, CDR2 FQNNGV. CDR3 DNA sequence: TGTGCCAGCAGCATGGGGGGACAGGGTTTGAGGCAGCCCCAGCATTTT. Translated: CASSMGGQGLRQPQHF.

The CDR3 region has the DNA TGTGCCAGCAGCATGACAGGGGGCGAACAGCCCCAGCATTTT. Residues: CASSMTGGEQPQHF. V is TRBV7-2 and J is TRBJ1-5, with TRBD1 matching over 10 bases. V lost 5 bases, J lost 7 bases, and 5 bases stayed unmatched. Germline V gene data show CDR1 as SGHTA and CDR2 as FQGNSA. This CDR3 is 14 amino acids long.

The CDR3 sequence is CAISPQGGSSGNTIYF. For the CDR3, the DNA is TGTGCCATCAGTCCTCAAGGGGGCAGCTCTGGAAACACCATATATTTT. The chain employs TRBV10-3 and TRBJ1-3, with 7 bases matching TRBD1. The V and J ends lost 5 bases and 0 bases, in that order; junction bases with no gene match: 7. CDR3 length: 16 residues. Germline CDR1 reads ENHRY; CDR2 reads SYGVKD.

J is TRBJ2-5 and V is TRBV7-9, with 8 bases aligning to TRBD1. CDR1 SEHNR and CDR2 FQNEAQ come from the germline V gene (reference sequence). The trim removed 6 bases at V and 5 bases at J, leaving 5 bases unmatched. CDR3 size: 13 residues. The DNA for the CDR3 is TGTGCCAGCAGGGCAGGGGGCTGGGAGACCCAGTACTTC. Its protein product is CASRAGGWETQYF.

This chain uses TRBV7-3 with TRBJ2-5; D unresolved. Germline assignment: CDR1 SGHTA and CDR2 FQGTGA. Trimming pared 5 bases from V and 4 bases from J, leaving 14 bases between. This CDR3 is 14 amino acids long. This chain's CDR3 is CASSVGSPGETQYF. Here the CDR3 DNA reads TGTGCCAGCAGCGTCGGGTCCCCGGGAGAGACCCAGTACTTC.

The chain recombines TRBV24-1 with TRBJ1-4; TRBD1 matches 8 bases. The V segment lost 3 bases and the J segment 4 bases; nucleotides outside the gene matches: 6. This CDR3 contains 16 residues. Germline V gene sequence: CDR1 KGHDR, CDR2 SFDVKD. The CDR3 region is CATSDGQGRDNEKLFF. CDR3 DNA sequence: TGTGCCACCAGTGATGGACAGGGACGAGATAATGAAAAACTGTTTTTT.

This chain joins TRBV7-8 and TRBJ1-5; D is perhaps TRBD1 (5 bases). Germline values: CDR1 SGHVS, CDR2 FQNEAQ. The CDR3 length is 15 residues. V lost 1 base to trimming and J lost 4 bases, with 11 bases between them. The CDR3 region has the DNA TGTGCCAGCAGCTTAGATCAGGGCTTAAATCAGCCCCAGCATTTT. Translating gives CASSLDQGLNQPQHF.

The chain links TRBV28 to TRBJ2-5; no clear D. The CDR3 sequence is 12 residues long. V lost 6 bases to trimming and J lost 5 bases, with 10 bases between them. Germline V lookup: CDR1 MDHEN, CDR2 SYDVKM. CDR3 sequence: CASSSVLETQYF. The CDR3 bases are TGTGCCAGCAGCTCAGTGTTGGAGACCCAGTACTTC.

The rearrangement links TRBV19 to TRBJ1-2; 8 bases map to TRBD1. This CDR3 comprises 13 residues. Trimming removed 7 bases from V and 3 bases from J; junction bases left unmatched: 4. Germline V CDR1 and CDR2: LNHDA, SQIVND (reference sequence). CDR3 bases: TGTGCCAGTACCGCGACAGGGGACTATGGCTACACCTTC. Amino acid sequence: CASTATGDYGYTF.

The V and J genes are TRBV28 and TRBJ2-1; a possible D gene is TRBD2 (6 bases). V gave up 7 bases and J gave up 0 bases, with 10 bases separating them. Germline assignment: CDR1 MDHEN and CDR2 SYDVKM. The CDR3 spans 14 residues. The chain's CDR3 is CASKRLGSYNEQFF. The CDR3, as DNA: TGTGCCAGCAAGCGACTAGGCTCCTACAATGAGCAGTTCTTC. Drawing the rest from reference TRBV28 and TRBJ2-1, the complete variable domain is DVKVTQSSRYLVKRTGEKVFLECVQDMDHENMFWYRQDPGLGLRLIYFSYDVKMKEKGDIPEGYSVSREKKERFSLILESASTNQTSMYLCASKRLGSYNEQFFGPGTRLTVL.

The CDR3 is CAISESTEGQPQHF. CDR3 sequence (DNA): TGTGCCATCAGTGAGTCGACAGAAGGTCAGCCCCAGCATTTT. This chain uses TRBV10-3 with TRBJ1-5; D possibly corresponds to TRBD1 (5 bases). V lost 0 bases, J lost 6 bases, and 9 bases lay in between. The CDR3 has 14 residues. CDR1 and CDR2 (germline): ENHRY, SYGVKD.

This clone occurred once. Other DNA sequences within the sample encode an identical CDR3. This chain links TRBV12-3 or TRBV12-4 with TRBJ1-2; 8 bases line up with TRBD1. The CDR3 extends over 13 amino acids. The trim removed 2 bases at V and 4 bases at J, leaving 0 bases unmatched. Written as DNA, the CDR3 is TGTGCCAGCAGTTTACAGGGGGCCTATGGCTACACCTTC. It yields the protein CASSLQGAYGYTF.

This clone was observed once. The chain is built from TRBV18 and TRBJ1-6; 10 nucleotides align to TRBD1. Germline values: CDR1 KGHSH, CDR2 LQKENI. The V gene end was trimmed by 6 bases and the J gene end by 6 bases; junction bases not matched to a gene: 14. This CDR3 is built from 18 residues. CDR3 protein: CASSPKVRDRGGNSPLHF. The CDR3, as DNA: TGTGCCAGCTCCCCCAAAGTCCGGGACAGGGGAGGTAATTCACCCCTCCACTTT.

The chain joins TRBV9 to TRBJ2-1, with 8 bases that match TRBD2. Germline CDR1 reads SGDLS; CDR2 reads YYNGEE. The CDR3 extends over 16 amino acids. The trim removed 6 bases at V and 8 bases at J, leaving 16 bases unmatched. The CDR3 nucleotides read TGTGCCAGCAACCGCCGGGGGGGGCGCATCCAAGATGAGCAGTTCTTC. The encoded protein is CASNRRGGRIQDEQFF.

The V gene is TRBV5-4, the J gene TRBJ1-3; TRBD1 aligns across 7 bases. Germline CDR1 SGHNT, CDR2 YYREEE (reference sequence). V lost 4 bases, J lost 0 bases, and 7 bases stayed unmatched. The CDR3 consists of 16 residues. Written as DNA, the CDR3 is TGTGCCAGCAGCATAGACAGGGCTATCTCTGGAAACACCATATATTTT. Protein product: CASSIDRAISGNTIYF. Looking up the rest from reference TRBV5-4 and TRBJ1-3 gives the full variable domain: ETGVTQSPTHLIKTRGQQVTLRCSSQSGHNTVSWYQQALGQGPQFIFQYYREEENGRGNFPPRFSGLQFPNYSSELNVNALELDDSALYLCASSIDRAISGNTIYFGEGSWLTVV.

The J gene is TRBJ1-2, the V gene TRBV19, with a tentative D call TRBD1 (6 bases). Trimming left V 7 bases short and J 4 bases short, with 10 bases between. CDR3 length equals 12 residues. The germline V gene has CDR1 LNHDA and CDR2 SQIVND (reference sequence). This chain's CDR3 is CASTRGSYGYTF. DNA of the CDR3: TGTGCCAGTACGAGGGGGAGCTATGGCTACACCTTC.

Points on this clone: The identical CDR3 is also encoded by other nucleotide sequences in the sample. The chain has TRBV5-1 and TRBJ2-1, with 11 bases aligning to TRBD2. V lost 4 bases, J lost 3 bases, and 3 bases stayed unmatched. CDR3 length equals 15 residues. The germline CDR1 and CDR2 sequences are SGHRS and YFSETQ. This CDR3 is CASSPGLADYNEQFF. CDR3 sequence (DNA): TGCGCCAGCAGCCCGGGACTAGCGGACTACAATGAGCAGTTCTTC.

This clone was counted between two and nine times. The rearrangement joins TRBV4-1 to TRBJ1-3, with D possibly matching TRBD1 (5 bases). The CDR3 extends over 16 amino acids. The V gene's germline CDR1 is MGHRA and CDR2 YSYEKL. Trimming cost V 4 bases and J 0 bases, with 13 bases left between them. In DNA, the CDR3 is TGCGCCAGCAGCCGGGCCGGACAAAGCTCTGGAAACACCATATATTTT. Protein: CASSRAGQSSGNTIYF.